Listed below are T cell receptor beta chains from one sample, sequenced in a study of PD-1 blockade in classical Hodgkin lymphoma. The table came from immunoSEQ multiplex PCR; TCRdb's copy has only in-frame clones and leaves some out. The sample contains nearly 20,000 clones, 70% to 85% of which appear only once. Sequenced material: peripheral blood mononuclear cells (PBMCs), taken before the fourth cycle of nivolumab. The receptor source for this set is a human donor with classical Hodgkin lymphoma. Each CDR3 is given with its conserved first and last residue. The order of the fields is D gene, clone size, V gene, J gene, CDR3 protein, CDR3 DNA. The D gene is left open where the match is weak. The size of a clone is reported for some rows only, either as once, few or many, or as a class for expanded clones.

d_gene: .; abundance: .; v_gene: TRBV7-9; j_gene: TRBJ1-4; CDR3aa: CASGGDAGNEKLFF; CDR3nt: TGTGCCAGCGGGGGGGACGCAGGAAATGAAAAACTGTTTTTT
d_gene: .; abundance: .; v_gene: TRBV7-6; j_gene: TRBJ2-1; CDR3aa: CASSPASYEQFF; CDR3nt: TGTGCCAGCAGCCCGGCTAGCTATGAGCAGTTCTTC
d_gene: .; abundance: .; v_gene: TRBV14; j_gene: TRBJ2-6; CDR3aa: CASSQALGGANVLTF; CDR3nt: TGTGCCAGCAGCCAAGCTTTGGGGGGGGCCAACGTCCTGACTTTC
d_gene: .; abundance: .; v_gene: TRBV2; j_gene: TRBJ2-6; CDR3aa: CAAAGVGANVLTF; CDR3nt: TGTGCCGCAGCAGGGGTCGGGGCCAACGTCCTGACTTTC
d_gene: .; abundance: once; v_gene: TRBV5-1; j_gene: TRBJ1-3; CDR3aa: CASSLDVGVAGNTIYF; CDR3nt: TGCGCCAGCAGCTTGGATGTGGGGGTAGCTGGAAACACCATATATTTT
d_gene: TRBD1; abundance: .; v_gene: TRBV27; j_gene: TRBJ2-3; CDR3aa: CASSFLLQGDTDTQYF; CDR3nt: TGTGCCAGCAGTTTTTTACTTCAGGGGGACACAGATACGCAGTATTTT
d_gene: .; abundance: few; v_gene: TRBV7-2; j_gene: TRBJ1-2; CDR3aa: CASSPDLTGLLGGYTF; CDR3nt: TGTGCCAGCAGCCCTGACTTGACAGGTCTACTAGGGGGCTACACCTTC
d_gene: .; abundance: .; v_gene: TRBV29-1; j_gene: TRBJ2-1; CDR3aa: CSVEILVTYNEQFF; CDR3nt: TGCAGCGTTGAGATCCTCGTGACCTACAATGAGCAGTTCTTC
d_gene: TRBD2; abundance: .; v_gene: TRBV4-1; j_gene: TRBJ2-5; CDR3aa: CASSQDMGLAGGEETQYF; CDR3nt: TGCGCCAGCAGCCAAGATATGGGACTAGCGGGAGGGGAAGAGACCCAGTACTTC
d_gene: .; abundance: .; v_gene: TRBV11-3; j_gene: TRBJ2-3; CDR3aa: CASSFSGREDTQYF; CDR3nt: TGTGCCAGCAGCTTTTCGGGACGGGAAGATACGCAGTATTTT
d_gene: TRBD1; abundance: .; v_gene: TRBV14; j_gene: TRBJ2-3; CDR3aa: CASSPPGQGRDTQYF; CDR3nt: TGTGCCAGCAGCCCGCCGGGACAGGGACGGGATACGCAGTATTTT
d_gene: .; abundance: .; v_gene: TRBV4-1; j_gene: TRBJ1-3; CDR3aa: CASSQGNTIYF; CDR3nt: TGCGCCAGCTCCCAGGGAAACACCATATATTTT
d_gene: .; abundance: .; v_gene: TRBV19; j_gene: TRBJ1-2; CDR3aa: CASSIDHGRATGYTF; CDR3nt: TGTGCCAGTAGTATTGACCACGGACGGGCCACTGGCTACACCTTC
d_gene: TRBD2; abundance: .; v_gene: TRBV15; j_gene: TRBJ2-5; CDR3aa: CATSRASGGEGETQYF; CDR3nt: TGTGCCACCAGCAGGGCTAGCGGGGGGGAAGGGGAGACCCAGTACTTC
d_gene: TRBD1; abundance: .; v_gene: TRBV2; j_gene: TRBJ1-6; CDR3aa: CASGRTGYNSPLHF; CDR3nt: TGTGCCAGCGGACGGACAGGGTATAATTCACCCCTCCACTTT
d_gene: .; abundance: .; v_gene: TRBV7-2; j_gene: TRBJ2-7; CDR3aa: CASSLQGQVTYEQYF; CDR3nt: TGTGCCAGCAGCCTTCAGGGACAAGTAACCTACGAGCAGTACTTC
d_gene: .; abundance: medium-sized; v_gene: TRBV7-6; j_gene: TRBJ1-6; CDR3aa: CASSSGGGSPLHF; CDR3nt: TGTGCCAGCAGCTCCGGTGGGGGTTCACCCCTCCACTTT
d_gene: .; abundance: few; v_gene: TRBV4-3; j_gene: TRBJ2-2; CDR3aa: CASSQRTAGELFF; CDR3nt: TGCGCCAGCAGCCAACGGACGGCCGGGGAGCTGTTTTTT
d_gene: .; abundance: .; v_gene: TRBV7-8; j_gene: TRBJ1-1; CDR3aa: CASSLMNTEAFF; CDR3nt: TGTGCCAGCAGCTTGATGAACACTGAAGCTTTCTTT
d_gene: .; abundance: .; v_gene: TRBV4-1; j_gene: TRBJ1-3; CDR3aa: CASSLTPGSSGNTIYF; CDR3nt: TGCGCCAGCAGCCTCACCCCAGGGAGCTCTGGAAACACCATATATTTT
d_gene: .; abundance: few; v_gene: TRBV19; j_gene: TRBJ1-1; CDR3aa: CASSIGGSGNTEAFF; CDR3nt: TGTGCCAGTAGTATAGGGGGGTCAGGGAACACTGAAGCTTTCTTT
d_gene: .; abundance: .; v_gene: TRBV15; j_gene: TRBJ1-3; CDR3aa: CATSRAGNTIYF; CDR3nt: TGTGCCACCTCCAGGGCTGGAAACACCATATATTTT
d_gene: .; abundance: once; v_gene: TRBV30; j_gene: TRBJ1-1; CDR3aa: CALETRHTEAFF; CDR3nt: TGTGCCTTGGAAACGAGACACACTGAAGCTTTCTTT
d_gene: TRBD2; abundance: .; v_gene: TRBV19; j_gene: TRBJ2-3; CDR3aa: CASSRASGGFSTDTQYF; CDR3nt: TGTGCCAGTAGTAGAGCTAGCGGGGGATTTAGCACAGATACGCAGTATTTT
d_gene: .; abundance: .; v_gene: TRBV6-5; j_gene: TRBJ2-7; CDR3aa: CASSPYINYEQYF; CDR3nt: TGTGCCAGCAGCCCCTATATCAACTACGAGCAGTACTTC
d_gene: TRBD1; abundance: .; v_gene: TRBV4-1; j_gene: TRBJ1-1; CDR3aa: CASSQPNDRERAFF; CDR3nt: TGCGCCAGCAGCCAACCAAATGACAGGGAGAGAGCTTTCTTT
d_gene: TRBD1; abundance: few; v_gene: TRBV19; j_gene: TRBJ1-4; CDR3aa: CASRPGGRGVTNEKLFF; CDR3nt: TGTGCCAGTAGGCCAGGGGGCCGGGGAGTAACTAATGAAAAACTGTTTTTT
d_gene: .; abundance: once; v_gene: TRBV19; j_gene: TRBJ1-1; CDR3aa: CASSSTGYQTNTEAFF; CDR3nt: TGTGCCAGTAGTTCTACAGGGTACCAAACAAACACTGAAGCTTTCTTT
d_gene: .; abundance: .; v_gene: TRBV6-5; j_gene: TRBJ2-7; CDR3aa: CASSRGSAAYEQYF; CDR3nt: TGTGCCAGCAGCCGCGGGTCAGCCGCCTACGAGCAGTACTTC
d_gene: .; abundance: .; v_gene: TRBV5-1; j_gene: TRBJ2-1; CDR3aa: CASSFLTPGNNEQFF; CDR3nt: TGCGCCAGCAGCTTCTTGACGCCCGGAAACAATGAGCAGTTCTTC
d_gene: TRBD1; abundance: once; v_gene: TRBV27; j_gene: TRBJ2-3; CDR3aa: CASSDQGADTQYF; CDR3nt: TGTGCCAGCAGTGACCAGGGGGCAGATACGCAGTATTTT
d_gene: TRBD1; abundance: .; v_gene: TRBV7-9; j_gene: TRBJ1-4; CDR3aa: CASSPGQDEKLFF; CDR3nt: TGTGCCAGCAGCCCTGGACAGGATGAAAAACTGTTTTTT
d_gene: .; abundance: .; v_gene: TRBV6-5; j_gene: TRBJ1-5; CDR3aa: CASSYGLGGGQPQHF; CDR3nt: TGTGCCAGCAGTTACGGGCTAGGAGGGGGGCAGCCCCAGCATTTT
d_gene: TRBD1; abundance: .; v_gene: TRBV25-1; j_gene: TRBJ1-2; CDR3aa: CASRGPGQGARGYTF; CDR3nt: TGTGCCAGCAGGGGACCGGGACAGGGGGCGCGAGGCTACACCTTC
d_gene: .; abundance: .; v_gene: TRBV19; j_gene: TRBJ2-6; CDR3aa: CASSIILSSGANVLTF; CDR3nt: TGTGCCAGTAGTATAATTCTAAGCTCTGGGGCCAACGTCCTGACTTTC
d_gene: TRBD1; abundance: .; v_gene: TRBV7-9; j_gene: TRBJ2-2; CDR3aa: CASSFLRDRGTGELFF; CDR3nt: TGTGCCAGCAGCTTTCTACGGGACAGGGGCACCGGGGAGCTGTTTTTT
d_gene: .; abundance: .; v_gene: TRBV8-2; j_gene: TRBJ2-6; CDR3aa: CGIQGKITQSRANVLTF; CDR3nt: TGTGGCATTCAAGGGAAGATAACACAAAGTCGGGCCAACGTCCTGACTTTC
d_gene: TRBD2; abundance: .; v_gene: TRBV29-1; j_gene: TRBJ2-1; CDR3aa: CSVKTGTSANEQFF; CDR3nt: TGCAGCGTCAAGACCGGGACTAGCGCCAATGAGCAGTTCTTC
d_gene: TRBD1; abundance: .; v_gene: TRBV2; j_gene: TRBJ2-6; CDR3aa: CASSETTGGSGANVLTF; CDR3nt: TGTGCCAGCAGCGAAACGACAGGGGGCTCTGGGGCCAACGTCCTGACTTTC
d_gene: TRBD1; abundance: .; v_gene: TRBV5-1; j_gene: TRBJ1-4; CDR3aa: CASGGQGGEKLFF; CDR3nt: TGCGCCAGCGGCGGACAGGGTGGTGAAAAACTGTTTTTT
d_gene: TRBD1; abundance: .; v_gene: TRBV19; j_gene: TRBJ1-1; CDR3aa: CATYDQGGEAFF; CDR3nt: TGTGCCACCTACGATCAGGGGGGGGAAGCTTTCTTT